This T cell receptor beta chain was profiled in a study of cytomegalovirus exposure and HLA in healthy donors. Healthy donors of bone marrow made up the group. Study-level points and caveats: With later analysis, a missense DCLRE1C variant became linked to TCR beta V- and J-gene trimming. Despite most TCR sequences being rare, some public TCRs occurred in many donors.

Concerning this clone itself: Its target is unknown.

Looked up from germline, CDR1 is SGHNT and CDR2 is YYREEE (reference sequence). V was cut by 2 bases and J by 6 bases, with 11 bases left in between. This CDR3 contains 14 residues. PCR used 60 Vbeta primers and 13 Jbeta primers. Data came from immunoSEQ multiplex PCR; TCRdb stores just in-frame clones and leaves some out. The sample carries 85,000 to 100,000 clones, over 60% recorded once. This receptor was taken from a male donor in good health and CMV-seropositive. The specimen was PBMCs. The V gene is TRBV5-4, the J gene TRBJ2-2, with D possibly being TRBD1 (5 bases). The CDR3 DNA sequence: TGTGCCAGCAGCTTAGCAGGGTATCCCGGGGAGCTGTTTTTT. Residues: CASSLAGYPGELFF.